The rows below give T cell receptor beta chains drawn from one sample of a study of T-cell memory formation after mild COVID-19. TCRdb redid the calling of the 5' RACE reads with MiXCR, one entry per CDR3 protein. The sample contains hundreds of thousands of distinct CDR3 sequences, approximately 21% of which appear only once. Sequencing used PBMCs or a T cell subset sorted from them (not recorded which). The receptors shown here come from an adult woman who had mild COVID-19 (a few samples of this study predate the infection). Cell type and time point are not known. Each CDR3 is given with its conserved first and last residue. Fields, in order: clone size, J gene, V gene, D gene, CDR3 protein, CDR3 DNA. A D gene is named only where the DNA matches it firmly. Clone size is stated in some rows and not others, as once, few, many or a class when expanded.

abundance: -
j_gene: TRBJ2-7
v_gene: TRBV6-1
d_gene: TRBD1
CDR3aa: CASWRQGGSYEQYF
CDR3nt: TGTGCCAGCTGGAGACAGGGGGGCTCCTACGAGCAGTACTTC

abundance: -
j_gene: TRBJ2-3
v_gene: TRBV24-1
d_gene: -
CDR3aa: CATSPGERAFTDTQYF
CDR3nt: TGTGCCACCTCACCAGGGGAGCGGGCCTTCACAGATACGCAGTATTTT

abundance: few
j_gene: TRBJ1-1
v_gene: TRBV28
d_gene: TRBD1
CDR3aa: CASKRQGNLNTEAFF
CDR3nt: TGTGCCAGCAAAAGACAGGGGAACTTGAACACTGAAGCTTTCTTT

abundance: -
j_gene: TRBJ2-2
v_gene: TRBV12-3/TRBV12-4
d_gene: -
CDR3aa: CASSLFRNTGELFF
CDR3nt: TGTGCCAGCAGTTTATTCAGGAACACCGGGGAGCTGTTTTTT

abundance: -
j_gene: TRBJ1-1
v_gene: TRBV29-1
d_gene: -
CDR3aa: CSVEDLTGPEAFF
CDR3nt: TGCAGCGTTGAAGATTTAACGGGCCCTGAAGCTTTCTTT

abundance: few
j_gene: TRBJ2-1
v_gene: TRBV24-1
d_gene: TRBD2
CDR3aa: CATSDPGLGNNEQFF
CDR3nt: TGTGCCACCAGTGACCCGGGACTAGGGAACAATGAGCAGTTCTTC

abundance: -
j_gene: TRBJ2-1
v_gene: TRBV5-4
d_gene: -
CDR3aa: CASSLDPSDNGREQFF
CDR3nt: TGTGCCAGCAGCTTGGATCCATCAGATAACGGCAGGGAGCAGTTCTTC

abundance: -
j_gene: TRBJ1-4
v_gene: TRBV29-1
d_gene: -
CDR3aa: CSVALRWQLGEKLFF
CDR3nt: TGCAGCGTTGCTTTACGTTGGCAGCTCGGCGAAAAACTGTTTTTT

abundance: few
j_gene: TRBJ1-1
v_gene: TRBV7-6
d_gene: -
CDR3aa: CASSLAWDTEAFF
CDR3nt: TGTGCCAGCAGCTTAGCTTGGGACACTGAAGCTTTCTTT

abundance: -
j_gene: TRBJ1-1
v_gene: TRBV18
d_gene: -
CDR3aa: CASSPVRRGHTEAFF
CDR3nt: TGTGCCAGCTCACCAGTTAGACGGGGACACACTGAAGCTTTCTTT

abundance: few
j_gene: TRBJ2-1
v_gene: TRBV7-9
d_gene: -
CDR3aa: CASSLVSVYNEQFF
CDR3nt: TGTGCCAGCAGCTTAGTCTCAGTTTACAATGAGCAGTTCTTC

abundance: few
j_gene: TRBJ1-6
v_gene: TRBV7-2
d_gene: -
CDR3aa: CASSLGRVRSPLHF
CDR3nt: TGTGCCAGCAGCTTAGGCAGGGTTCGGTCACCCCTCCACTTT

abundance: few
j_gene: TRBJ2-2
v_gene: TRBV4-1
d_gene: -
CDR3aa: CASSRLRGQGTTGELFF
CDR3nt: TGCGCCAGCAGCCGCCTCCGAGGGCAGGGAACTACCGGGGAGCTGTTTTTT

abundance: -
j_gene: TRBJ2-2
v_gene: TRBV12-3/TRBV12-4
d_gene: -
CDR3aa: CASSPGAAGELFF
CDR3nt: TGTGCCAGCAGTCCGGGGGCCGCCGGGGAGCTGTTTTTT

abundance: -
j_gene: TRBJ2-5
v_gene: TRBV24-1
d_gene: TRBD2
CDR3aa: CATSDDTSGSMEETQYF
CDR3nt: TGTGCCACCAGTGATGACACTAGCGGGAGTATGGAAGAGACCCAGTACTTC

abundance: -
j_gene: TRBJ1-1
v_gene: TRBV29-1
d_gene: -
CDR3aa: CSSQANTEAFF
CDR3nt: TGCAGCAGCCAGGCGAACACTGAAGCTTTCTTT

abundance: few
j_gene: TRBJ1-4
v_gene: TRBV20-1
d_gene: -
CDR3aa: CSARPGGEKLFF
CDR3nt: TGCAGTGCGAGGCCCGGAGGGGAAAAACTGTTTTTT

abundance: few
j_gene: TRBJ2-2
v_gene: TRBV24-1
d_gene: -
CDR3aa: CATQDSANTGELFF
CDR3nt: TGTGCCACCCAGGACAGCGCGAACACCGGGGAGCTGTTTTTT

abundance: many
j_gene: TRBJ2-3
v_gene: TRBV5-1
d_gene: TRBD2
CDR3aa: CASIASGGSDTQYF
CDR3nt: TGCGCCAGCATTGCTAGCGGGGGCTCGGATACGCAGTATTTT

abundance: many
j_gene: TRBJ1-6
v_gene: TRBV6-2/TRBV6-3
d_gene: -
CDR3aa: CASSPGGF
CDR3nt: TGTGCCAGCAGTCCCGGCGGCTTT

abundance: few
j_gene: TRBJ1-2
v_gene: TRBV27
d_gene: -
CDR3aa: CASSLAPEGRGYGYTF
CDR3nt: TGTGCCAGCAGTCTAGCCCCCGAGGGACGAGGGTATGGCTACACCTTC

abundance: few
j_gene: TRBJ2-7
v_gene: TRBV20-1
d_gene: -
CDR3aa: CSAKGPNYEQYF
CDR3nt: TGCAGTGCTAAGGGACCCAACTACGAGCAGTACTTC

abundance: few
j_gene: TRBJ1-1
v_gene: TRBV3-1
d_gene: -
CDR3aa: CASSQPTGYTEAFF
CDR3nt: TGTGCCAGCAGCCAGCCTACAGGGTACACTGAAGCTTTCTTT

abundance: -
j_gene: TRBJ2-1
v_gene: TRBV12-3/TRBV12-4
d_gene: TRBD1
CDR3aa: CASSWDRVEVEQFF
CDR3nt: TGTGCCAGCAGCTGGGACAGGGTCGAGGTTGAGCAGTTCTTC

abundance: many
j_gene: TRBJ1-5
v_gene: TRBV7-2
d_gene: TRBD1
CDR3aa: CASSSRQGGNQPQHF
CDR3nt: TGTGCCAGCAGCTCCAGACAGGGCGGCAATCAGCCCCAGCATTTT

abundance: -
j_gene: TRBJ2-3
v_gene: TRBV6-2/TRBV6-3
d_gene: TRBD2
CDR3aa: CASSYSILAESTDTQYF
CDR3nt: TGTGCCAGCAGTTACTCTATACTAGCGGAGAGCACAGATACGCAGTATTTT

abundance: -
j_gene: TRBJ1-6
v_gene: TRBV5-1
d_gene: -
CDR3aa: CASSFGNRPTYNSPLHF
CDR3nt: TGCGCCAGCAGCTTCGGGAACAGACCAACCTATAATTCACCCCTCCACTTT

abundance: -
j_gene: TRBJ2-7
v_gene: TRBV5-1
d_gene: -
CDR3aa: CASSLDSIASYEQYF
CDR3nt: TGCGCCAGCAGCTTGGACAGTATTGCCTCCTACGAGCAGTACTTC

abundance: few
j_gene: TRBJ2-1
v_gene: TRBV25-1
d_gene: -
CDR3aa: CASRDRGNEQFF
CDR3nt: TGTGCCAGCAGGGACCGAGGGAATGAGCAGTTCTTC

abundance: -
j_gene: TRBJ2-7
v_gene: TRBV5-4
d_gene: -
CDR3aa: CASSLRSGLPTYEQYF
CDR3nt: TGTGCCAGCAGCTTAAGATCCGGACTACCGACCTACGAGCAGTACTTC

abundance: few
j_gene: TRBJ1-1
v_gene: TRBV19
d_gene: TRBD1
CDR3aa: CASMFDRGYTEAFF
CDR3nt: TGTGCCAGTATGTTTGACAGGGGGTACACTGAAGCTTTCTTT

abundance: few
j_gene: TRBJ2-3
v_gene: TRBV15
d_gene: TRBD1
CDR3aa: CATSRGGTASTDTQYF
CDR3nt: TGTGCCACCAGCAGAGGGGGGACAGCTAGCACAGATACGCAGTATTTT